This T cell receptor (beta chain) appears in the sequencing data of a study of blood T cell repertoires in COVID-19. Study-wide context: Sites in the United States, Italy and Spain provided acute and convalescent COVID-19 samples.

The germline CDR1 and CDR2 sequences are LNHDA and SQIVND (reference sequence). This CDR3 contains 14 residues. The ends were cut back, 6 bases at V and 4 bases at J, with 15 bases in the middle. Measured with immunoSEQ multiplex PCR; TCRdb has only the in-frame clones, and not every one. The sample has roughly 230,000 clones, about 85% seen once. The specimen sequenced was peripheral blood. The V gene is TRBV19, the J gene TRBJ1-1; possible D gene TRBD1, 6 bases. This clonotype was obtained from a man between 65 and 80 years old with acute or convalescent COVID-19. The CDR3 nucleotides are TGTGCCAGTAGAGAGGACAGAGTAACCACTGAAGCTTTCTTT. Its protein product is CASREDRVTTEAFF.